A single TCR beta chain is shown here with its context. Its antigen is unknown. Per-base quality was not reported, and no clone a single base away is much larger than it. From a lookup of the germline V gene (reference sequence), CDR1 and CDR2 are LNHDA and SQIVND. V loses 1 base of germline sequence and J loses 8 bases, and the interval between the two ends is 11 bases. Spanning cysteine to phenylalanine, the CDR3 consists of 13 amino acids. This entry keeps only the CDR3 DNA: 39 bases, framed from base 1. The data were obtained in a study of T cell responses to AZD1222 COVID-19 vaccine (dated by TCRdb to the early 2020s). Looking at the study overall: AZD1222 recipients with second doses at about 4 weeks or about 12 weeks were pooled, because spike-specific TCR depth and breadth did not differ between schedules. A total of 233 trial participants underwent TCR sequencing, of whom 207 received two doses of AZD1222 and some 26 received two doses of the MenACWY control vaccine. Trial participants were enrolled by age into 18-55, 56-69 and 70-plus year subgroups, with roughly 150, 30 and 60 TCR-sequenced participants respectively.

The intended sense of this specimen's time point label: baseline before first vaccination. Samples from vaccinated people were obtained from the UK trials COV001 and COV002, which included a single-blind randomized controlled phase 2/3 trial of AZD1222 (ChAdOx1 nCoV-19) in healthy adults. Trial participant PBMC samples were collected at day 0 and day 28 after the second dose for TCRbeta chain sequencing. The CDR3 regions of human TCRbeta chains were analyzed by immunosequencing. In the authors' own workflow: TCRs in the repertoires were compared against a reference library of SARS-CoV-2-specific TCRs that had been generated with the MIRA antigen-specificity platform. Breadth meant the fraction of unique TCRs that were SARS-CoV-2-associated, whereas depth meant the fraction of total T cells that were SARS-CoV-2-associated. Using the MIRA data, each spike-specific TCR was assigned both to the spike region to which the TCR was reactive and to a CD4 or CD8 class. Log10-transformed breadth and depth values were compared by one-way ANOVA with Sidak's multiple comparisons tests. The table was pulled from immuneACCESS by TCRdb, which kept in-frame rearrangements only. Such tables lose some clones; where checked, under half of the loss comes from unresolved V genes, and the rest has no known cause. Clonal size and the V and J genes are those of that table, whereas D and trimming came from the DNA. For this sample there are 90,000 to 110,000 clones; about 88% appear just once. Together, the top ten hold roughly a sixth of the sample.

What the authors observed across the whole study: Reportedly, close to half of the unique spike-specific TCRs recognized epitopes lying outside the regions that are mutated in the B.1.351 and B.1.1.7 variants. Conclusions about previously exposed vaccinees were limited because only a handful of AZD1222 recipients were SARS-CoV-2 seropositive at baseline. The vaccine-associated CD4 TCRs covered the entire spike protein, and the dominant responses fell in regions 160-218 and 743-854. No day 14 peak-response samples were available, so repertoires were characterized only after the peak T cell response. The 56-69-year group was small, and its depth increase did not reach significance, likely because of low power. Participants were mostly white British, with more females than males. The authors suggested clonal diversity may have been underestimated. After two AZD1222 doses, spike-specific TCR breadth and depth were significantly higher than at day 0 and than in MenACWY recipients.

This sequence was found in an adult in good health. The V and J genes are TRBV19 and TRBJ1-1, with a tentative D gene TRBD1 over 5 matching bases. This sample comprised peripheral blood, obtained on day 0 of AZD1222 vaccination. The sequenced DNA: TGTGCCAGTAGTATAGGGGCAGGGCAAGAAGCTTTCTTT. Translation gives CASSIGAGQEAFF. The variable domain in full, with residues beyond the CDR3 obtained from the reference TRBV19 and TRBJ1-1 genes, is DGGITQSPKYLFRKEGQNVTLSCEQNLNHDAMYWYRQDPGQGLRLIYYSQIVNDFQKGDIAEGYSVSREKKESFPLTVTSAQKNPTAFYLCASSIGAGQEAFFGQGTRLTVV.